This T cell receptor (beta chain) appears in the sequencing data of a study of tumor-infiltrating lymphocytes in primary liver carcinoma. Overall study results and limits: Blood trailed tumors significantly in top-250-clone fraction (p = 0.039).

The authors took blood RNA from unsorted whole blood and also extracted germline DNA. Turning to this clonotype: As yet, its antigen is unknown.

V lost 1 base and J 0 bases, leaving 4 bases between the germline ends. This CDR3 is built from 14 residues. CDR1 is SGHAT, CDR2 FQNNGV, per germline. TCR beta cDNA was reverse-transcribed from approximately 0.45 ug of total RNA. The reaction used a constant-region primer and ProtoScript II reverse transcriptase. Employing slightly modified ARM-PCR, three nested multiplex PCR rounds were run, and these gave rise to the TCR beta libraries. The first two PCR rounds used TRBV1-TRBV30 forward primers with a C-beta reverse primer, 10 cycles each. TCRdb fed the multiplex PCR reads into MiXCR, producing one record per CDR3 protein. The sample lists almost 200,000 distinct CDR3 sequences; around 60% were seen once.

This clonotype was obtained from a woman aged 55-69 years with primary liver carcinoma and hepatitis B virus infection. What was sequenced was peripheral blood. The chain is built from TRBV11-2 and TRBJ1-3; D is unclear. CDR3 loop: CASSLVSSGNTIYF. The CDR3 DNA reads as TGTGCCAGCAGCTTAGTTTCCTCTGGAAACACCATATATTTT.